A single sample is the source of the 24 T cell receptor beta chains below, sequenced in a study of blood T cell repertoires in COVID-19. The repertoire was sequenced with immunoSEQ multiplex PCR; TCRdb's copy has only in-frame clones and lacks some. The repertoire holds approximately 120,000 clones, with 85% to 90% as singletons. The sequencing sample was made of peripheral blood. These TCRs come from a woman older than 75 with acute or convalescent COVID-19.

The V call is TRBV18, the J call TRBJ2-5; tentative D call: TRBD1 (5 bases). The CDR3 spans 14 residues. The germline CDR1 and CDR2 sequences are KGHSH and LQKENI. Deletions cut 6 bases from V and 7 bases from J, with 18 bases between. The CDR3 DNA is TGTGCCAGCTCGCGGACCGAAGGGGAAGGGACCCAGTACTTC. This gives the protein CASSRTEGEGTQYF.

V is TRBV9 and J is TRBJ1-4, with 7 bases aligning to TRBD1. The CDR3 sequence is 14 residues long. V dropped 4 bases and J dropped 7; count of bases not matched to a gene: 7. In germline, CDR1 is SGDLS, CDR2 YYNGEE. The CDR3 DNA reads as TGTGCCAGCAGCCCCCGACAGGGCAGTGAAAAACTGTTTTTT. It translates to CASSPRQGSEKLFF. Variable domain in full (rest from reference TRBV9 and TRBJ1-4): DSGVTQTPKHLITATGQRVTLRCSPRSGDLSVYWYQQSLDQGLQFLIQYYNGEERAKGNILERFSAQQFPDLHSELNLSSLELGDSALYFCASSPRQGSEKLFFGSGTQLSVL.

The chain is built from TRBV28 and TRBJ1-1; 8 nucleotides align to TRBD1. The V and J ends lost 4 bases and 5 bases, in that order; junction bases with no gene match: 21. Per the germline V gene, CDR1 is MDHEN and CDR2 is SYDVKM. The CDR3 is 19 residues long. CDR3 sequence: CASSSYLTGDISFGTEAFF. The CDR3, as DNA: TGTGCCAGCAGTTCCTACCTGACAGGGGACATTTCCTTCGGTACTGAAGCTTTCTTT.

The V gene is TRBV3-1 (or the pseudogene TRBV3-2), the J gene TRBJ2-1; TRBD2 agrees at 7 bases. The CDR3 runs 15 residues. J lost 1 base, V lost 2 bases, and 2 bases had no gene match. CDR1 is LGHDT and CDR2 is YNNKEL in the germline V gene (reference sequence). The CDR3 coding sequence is TGTGCCAGCAGCCAATTGGGGGGGTCCTACAATGAGCAGTTCTTC. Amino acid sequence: CASSQLGGSYNEQFF.

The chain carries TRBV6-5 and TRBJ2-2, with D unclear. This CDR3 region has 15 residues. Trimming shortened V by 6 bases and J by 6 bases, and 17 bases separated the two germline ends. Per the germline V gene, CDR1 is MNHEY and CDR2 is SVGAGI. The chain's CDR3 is CASSTDWFGPGELFF. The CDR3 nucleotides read TGTGCCAGCAGCACTGATTGGTTTGGGCCCGGGGAGCTGTTTTTT.

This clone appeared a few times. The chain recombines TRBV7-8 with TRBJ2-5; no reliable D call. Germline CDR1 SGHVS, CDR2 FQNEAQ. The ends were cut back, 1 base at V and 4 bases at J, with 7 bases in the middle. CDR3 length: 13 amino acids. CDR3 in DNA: TGTGCCAGCAGCTTAGGTTATAGAGAGACCCAGTACTTC. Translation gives CASSLGYRETQYF.

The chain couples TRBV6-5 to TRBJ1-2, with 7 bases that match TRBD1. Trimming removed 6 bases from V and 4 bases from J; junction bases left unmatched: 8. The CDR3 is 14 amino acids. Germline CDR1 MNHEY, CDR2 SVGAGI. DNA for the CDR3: TGTGCCAGCAGGAGACGGGACAGACCCTATGGCTACACCTTC. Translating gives CASRRRDRPYGYTF.

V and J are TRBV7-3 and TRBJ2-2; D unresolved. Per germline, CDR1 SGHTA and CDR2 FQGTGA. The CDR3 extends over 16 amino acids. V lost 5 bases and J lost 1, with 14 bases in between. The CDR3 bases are TGTGCCAGCAGCCCAACTTACCTAGGGAACACCGGGGAGCTGTTTTTT. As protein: CASSPTYLGNTGELFF.

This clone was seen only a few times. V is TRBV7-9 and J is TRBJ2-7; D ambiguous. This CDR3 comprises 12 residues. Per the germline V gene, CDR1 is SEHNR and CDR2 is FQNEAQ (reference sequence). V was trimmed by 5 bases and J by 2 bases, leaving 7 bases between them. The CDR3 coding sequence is TGTGCCAGCAGCCTACCGGCCTACGAGCAGTACTTC. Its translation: CASSLPAYEQYF.

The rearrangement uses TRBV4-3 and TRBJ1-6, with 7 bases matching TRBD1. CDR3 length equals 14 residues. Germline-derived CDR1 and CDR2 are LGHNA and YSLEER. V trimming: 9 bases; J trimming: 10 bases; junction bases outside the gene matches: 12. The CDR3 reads CARPRGPGGSPLHF. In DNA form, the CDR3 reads TGCGCCAGACCTCGGGGGCCAGGGGGGTCACCCCTCCACTTT.

The CDR3 nucleotides are TGTGCCAGCAGTGATCGGGACAGGGGGCGCCTTGGCGAGCAGTTCTTC. It specifies CASSDRDRGRLGEQFF. The chain carries TRBV6-1 and TRBJ2-1, with 12 nucleotides matching TRBD1. CDR3 size: 16 residues. Germline lookup yields CDR1 MNHNS and CDR2 SASEGT. Trimming removed 3 bases from V and 10 bases from J; junction bases left unmatched: 10.

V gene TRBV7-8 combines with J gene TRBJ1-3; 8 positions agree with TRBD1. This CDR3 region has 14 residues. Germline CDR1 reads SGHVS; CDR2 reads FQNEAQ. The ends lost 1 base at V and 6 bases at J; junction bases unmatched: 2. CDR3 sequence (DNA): TGTGCCAGCAGCTTAGAACAGGGGGTAAACACCATATATTTT. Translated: CASSLEQGVNTIYF. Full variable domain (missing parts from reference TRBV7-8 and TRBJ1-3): GAGVSQSPRYKVAKRGQDVALRCDPISGHVSLFWYQQALGQGPEFLTYFQNEAQLDKSGLPSDRFFAERPEGSVSTLKIQRTQQEDSAVYLCASSLEQGVNTIYFGEGSWLTVV.

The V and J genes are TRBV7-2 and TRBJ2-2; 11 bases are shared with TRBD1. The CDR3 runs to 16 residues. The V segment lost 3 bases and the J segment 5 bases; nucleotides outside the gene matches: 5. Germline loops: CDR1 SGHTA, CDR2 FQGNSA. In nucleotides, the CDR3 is TGTGCCAGCAGCTTTCCCGGGACAGGGGGGACCGGGGAGCTGTTTTTT. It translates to CASSFPGTGGTGELFF.

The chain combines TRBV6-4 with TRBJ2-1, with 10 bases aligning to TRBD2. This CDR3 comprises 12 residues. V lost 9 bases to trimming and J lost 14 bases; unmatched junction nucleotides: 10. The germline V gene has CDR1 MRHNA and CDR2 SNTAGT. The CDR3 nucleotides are TGTGCCAGTTCCTCTAGCGGGGGCAAGAAGTTCTTC. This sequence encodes CASSSSGGKKFF.

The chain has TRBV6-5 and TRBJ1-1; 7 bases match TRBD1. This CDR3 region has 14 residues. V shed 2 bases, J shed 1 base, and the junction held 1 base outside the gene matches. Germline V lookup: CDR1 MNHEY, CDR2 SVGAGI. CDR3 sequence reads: CASSYDRANTEAFF. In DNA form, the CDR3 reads TGTGCCAGCAGTTACGACAGGGCGAACACTGAAGCTTTCTTT.

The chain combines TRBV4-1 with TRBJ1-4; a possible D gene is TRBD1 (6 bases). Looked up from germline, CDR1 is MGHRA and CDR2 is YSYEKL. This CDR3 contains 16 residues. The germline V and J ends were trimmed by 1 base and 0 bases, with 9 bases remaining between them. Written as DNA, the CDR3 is TGCGCCAGCAGCCAAGCGCACAGGGCAACTAATGAAAAACTGTTTTTT. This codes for CASSQAHRATNEKLFF.

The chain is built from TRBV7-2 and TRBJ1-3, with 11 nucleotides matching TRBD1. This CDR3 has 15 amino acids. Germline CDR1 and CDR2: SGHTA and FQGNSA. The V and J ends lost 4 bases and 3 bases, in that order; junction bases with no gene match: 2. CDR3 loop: CASSYGTGGGNTIYF. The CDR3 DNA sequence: TGTGCCAGCAGCTACGGGACAGGGGGTGGAAACACCATATATTTT.

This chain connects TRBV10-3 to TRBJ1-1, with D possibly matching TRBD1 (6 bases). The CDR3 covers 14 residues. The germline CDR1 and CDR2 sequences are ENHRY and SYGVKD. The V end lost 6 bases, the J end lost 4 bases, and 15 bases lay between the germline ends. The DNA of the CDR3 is TGTGCCATCAGCCAACAGGGCGGTGGCACTGAAGCTTTCTTT. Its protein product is CAISQQGGGTEAFF.

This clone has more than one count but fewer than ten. The DNA of the CDR3 is TGTGCCAGAAGCTCACGGGGAGGGGTTGACACTGAAGCTTTCTTT. Translating gives CARSSRGGVDTEAFF. This sequence joins TRBV5-3 and TRBJ1-1, with a possible D match to TRBD1 (5 bases). TRBV5-3 carries the ORF label, with uncertain function. The CDR3 is 15 residues long. V was clipped by 3 bases and J by 3 bases, with 15 bases between them.

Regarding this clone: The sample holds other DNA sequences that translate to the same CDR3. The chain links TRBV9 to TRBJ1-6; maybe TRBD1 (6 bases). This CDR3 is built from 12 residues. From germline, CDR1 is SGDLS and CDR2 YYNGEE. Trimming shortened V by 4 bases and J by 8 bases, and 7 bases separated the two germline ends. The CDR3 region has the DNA TGTGCCAGCAGCCACAGGGATTCACCCCTCCACTTT. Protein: CASSHRDSPLHF. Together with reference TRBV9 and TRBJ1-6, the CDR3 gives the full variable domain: DSGVTQTPKHLITATGQRVTLRCSPRSGDLSVYWYQQSLDQGLQFLIQYYNGEERAKGNILERFSAQQFPDLHSELNLSSLELGDSALYFCASSHRDSPLHFGNGTRLTVT.

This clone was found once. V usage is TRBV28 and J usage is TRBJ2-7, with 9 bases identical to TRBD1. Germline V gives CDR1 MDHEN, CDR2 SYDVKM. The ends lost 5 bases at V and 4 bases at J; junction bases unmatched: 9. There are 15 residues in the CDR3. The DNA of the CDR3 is TGTGCCAGCAGTGAACCGGGACAGGGAAGATACGAGCAGTACGTC. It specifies CASSEPGQGRYEQYV.

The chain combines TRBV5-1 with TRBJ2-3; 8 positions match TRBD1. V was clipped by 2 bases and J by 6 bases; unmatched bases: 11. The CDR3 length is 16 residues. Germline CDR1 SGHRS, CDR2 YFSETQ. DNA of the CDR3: TGCGCCAGCAGCTTAGGCAGGGGGCGCTTCTTCGATACGCAGTATTTT. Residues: CASSLGRGRFFDTQYF.

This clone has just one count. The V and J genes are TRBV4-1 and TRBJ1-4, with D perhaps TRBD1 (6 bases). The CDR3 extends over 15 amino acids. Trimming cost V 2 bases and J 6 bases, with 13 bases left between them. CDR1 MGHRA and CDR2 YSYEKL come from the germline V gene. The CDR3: CASSQSNREYEKLFF. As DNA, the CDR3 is TGCGCCAGCAGCCAATCGAACAGGGAGTATGAAAAACTGTTTTTT.

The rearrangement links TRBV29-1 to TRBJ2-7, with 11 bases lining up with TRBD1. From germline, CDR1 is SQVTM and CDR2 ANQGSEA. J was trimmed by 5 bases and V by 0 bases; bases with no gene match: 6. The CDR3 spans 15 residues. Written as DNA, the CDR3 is TGCAGCGTTGAAGATCTTGGACAGGGGGCCGACGAGCAGTACTTC. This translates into CSVEDLGQGADEQYF.